Only a few counts were recorded for the clone carrying this TCR beta chain. Antigen: not known. The data belong to a study of cytomegalovirus exposure and HLA in healthy donors. General study results and limits: In vitro data verified a few CMV-associated chains as specific for CMV antigens. When a later analysis compared HLA-associated TCR beta chains with equally common others, the HLA-associated chains turned out to be more clonally expanded and to have lower generation probabilities. The classifier was said to identify cytomegalovirus status with high specificity and sensitivity. The study flagged around 160 TCR beta chains as cytomegalovirus-associated.

The germline gives CDR1 MNHEY, CDR2 SVGAGI. The CDR3 sequence is 11 residues long. Deletions cut 10 bases from V and 3 bases from J, with 10 bases between. With 60 Vbeta and 13 Jbeta primers, the PCR was carried out. The protocol was immunoSEQ multiplex PCR, while the TCRdb copy is restricted to in-frame clones and leaves out a portion. Of 90,000 to 120,000 clones listed, 84% were seen once; the top ten hold about 1.2%. The V gene is TRBV6-5, the J gene TRBJ2-7; weak D call: TRBD1 (6 bases). The sequenced material came from PBMCs. The receptor was derived from a woman between 18 and 29 years old in good health and CMV-seronegative. Written as DNA, the CDR3 is TGTGCCACCCACAGGGACTACGAGCAGTACTTC. It yields the protein CATHRDYEQYF.